A single sample gave rise to the 10 T cell receptor beta chains below, sequenced in a study of beta chain features in type 1 diabetes. Study conclusions and caveats: TCRB CDR3s from Type 1 diabetes patients were moderately but significantly shorter in all four CD4+ subsets.

The authors reverse transcribed all of the isolated RNA, so sequencing captured expressed TCRB transcripts. The table came from immunoSEQ multiplex PCR; TCRdb's copy has only in-frame clones and leaves some out. The sample lists a few hundred thousand clones, around 12% occurring once. These TCRs are of unknown antigen specificity. The material sequenced was naive CD4+ T cells from blood. The receptors were gathered from a woman aged 18-29 years with type 1 diabetes.

This clone was counted between two and nine times. V is TRBV29-1 and J is TRBJ2-5, with D maybe TRBD2 (5 bases). The CDR3 spans 14 residues. Germline loops: CDR1 SQVTM, CDR2 ANQGSEA. V lost 1 base, J lost 2 bases, and 11 bases lay in between. Here the CDR3 reads CSVEGPRTQETQYF. In DNA, the CDR3 is TGCAGCGTTGAAGGCCCAAGGACTCAAGAGACCCAGTACTTC.

This chain joins TRBV5-6 and TRBJ1-2, with 9 nucleotides matching TRBD1. Per germline, CDR1 SGHDT and CDR2 YYEEEE. CDR3 length: 15 amino acids. The junction had 5 bases not matched to a gene; V was cut back by 0 bases and J by 5 bases. CDR3 coding DNA: TGTGCCAGCAGCTTGGGTACAGGGGGCGTGTATGGCTACACCTTC. It yields the protein CASSLGTGGVYGYTF.

This clone was counted between two and nine times. The chain is built from TRBV6-1 and TRBJ2-5, with TRBD2 identical over 12 bases. Trimming at V came to 8 bases and at J to 2 bases, leaving 6 bases not matched to a gene. The germline gives CDR1 MNHNS, CDR2 SASEGT. The CDR3 extends over 15 amino acids. The CDR3, as DNA: TGTGCCAGCCCTAGACTAGCGGGGGCGCAAGAGACCCAGTACTTC. As protein: CASPRLAGAQETQYF.

DNA for the CDR3: TGTGCCAGCAGCCAAGATACTAGCGGGGGGGCAGCAGAGACCCAGTACTTC. Encoded protein: CASSQDTSGGAAETQYF. The chain uses TRBV4-2 and TRBJ2-5; 13 bases are a match to TRBD2. The CDR3 has 17 amino acids. V shed 0 bases, J shed 4 bases, and the junction held 5 bases outside the gene matches. CDR1 is LGHNA and CDR2 is YNFKEQ in the germline V gene.

This clone has more than one count but fewer than ten. J is TRBJ2-5 and V is TRBV25-1; D may be TRBD1 (6 bases). Per germline, CDR1 MGHDK and CDR2 SYGVNS. The CDR3 totals 15 residues. V gave up 3 bases and J gave up 4 bases, with 15 bases separating them. CDR3 amino acids: CASSDGNRAGETQYF. Written as DNA, the CDR3 is TGTGCCAGCAGTGACGGAAACAGGGCAGGAGAGACCCAGTACTTC.

This clone has more than one count but fewer than ten. This sequence joins TRBV9 and TRBJ1-1; TRBD1 aligns across 10 bases. Germline CDR1 SGDLS, CDR2 YYNGEE. The V gene end was trimmed by 3 bases and the J gene end by 0 bases; junction bases not matched to a gene: 8. The CDR3 runs to 17 residues. This CDR3 is CASSAGTGAFMNTEAFF. The CDR3 DNA follows: TGTGCCAGCAGCGCCGGGACAGGGGCCTTTATGAACACTGAAGCTTTCTTT.

The rearrangement links TRBV28 to TRBJ2-4; 7 nucleotides align to TRBD1. The trim removed 5 bases at V and 5 bases at J, leaving 3 bases unmatched. CDR3 size: 13 residues. The germline V gene has CDR1 MDHEN and CDR2 SYDVKM. CDR3 coding DNA: TGTGCCAGCAGTGACAGGGCCCAAAACATTCAGTACTTC. It yields the protein CASSDRAQNIQYF.

This clone was seen only a few times. The same CDR3 also results from other DNA sequences found in this sample. The chain combines TRBV18 with TRBJ2-1; 8 bases are shared with TRBD2. V gave up 3 bases and J gave up 0 bases; unmatched junction bases: 4. Germline CDR1 and CDR2: KGHSH and LQKENI. CDR3 size: 16 residues. CDR3: CASSPPGGSSYNEQFF. The CDR3 region has the DNA TGTGCCAGCTCACCTCCGGGGGGGAGCTCCTACAATGAGCAGTTCTTC.

The sample holds a few counts of this clone. The chain combines TRBV29-1 with TRBJ1-1; D gene unclear. This CDR3 is 11 amino acids long. CDR1 and CDR2 (germline): SQVTM, ANQGSEA. The CDR3 region has the DNA TGCATCGCGGGAGTGAACACTGAAGCTTTCTTT. It specifies CIAGVNTEAFF.

This chain connects TRBV21-1 to TRBJ2-3; the DNA was not used to check the table's D call, TRBD1. TRBV21-1 corresponds to a pseudogene. The CDR3 totals 18 residues. The CDR3 DNA sequence: TGTGCCAGCAGCTCCCACAGGCCGGGACAGACTAGCACAGATACGCAGTATTTT. It yields the protein CASSSHRPGQTSTDTQYF.